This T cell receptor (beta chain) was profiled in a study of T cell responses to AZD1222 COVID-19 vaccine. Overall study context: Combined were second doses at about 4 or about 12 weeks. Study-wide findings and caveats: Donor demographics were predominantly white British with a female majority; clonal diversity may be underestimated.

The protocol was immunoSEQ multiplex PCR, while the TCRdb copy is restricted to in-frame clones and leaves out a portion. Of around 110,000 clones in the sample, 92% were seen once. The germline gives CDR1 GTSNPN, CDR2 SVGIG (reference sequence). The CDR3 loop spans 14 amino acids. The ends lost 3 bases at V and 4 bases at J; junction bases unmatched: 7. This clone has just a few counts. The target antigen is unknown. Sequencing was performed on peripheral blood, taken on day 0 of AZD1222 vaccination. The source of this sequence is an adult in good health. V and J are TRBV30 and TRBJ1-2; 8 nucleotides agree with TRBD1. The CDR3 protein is CAWRMGQASYGYTF. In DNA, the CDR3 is TGTGCCTGGAGAATGGGACAGGCGAGCTATGGCTACACCTTC.